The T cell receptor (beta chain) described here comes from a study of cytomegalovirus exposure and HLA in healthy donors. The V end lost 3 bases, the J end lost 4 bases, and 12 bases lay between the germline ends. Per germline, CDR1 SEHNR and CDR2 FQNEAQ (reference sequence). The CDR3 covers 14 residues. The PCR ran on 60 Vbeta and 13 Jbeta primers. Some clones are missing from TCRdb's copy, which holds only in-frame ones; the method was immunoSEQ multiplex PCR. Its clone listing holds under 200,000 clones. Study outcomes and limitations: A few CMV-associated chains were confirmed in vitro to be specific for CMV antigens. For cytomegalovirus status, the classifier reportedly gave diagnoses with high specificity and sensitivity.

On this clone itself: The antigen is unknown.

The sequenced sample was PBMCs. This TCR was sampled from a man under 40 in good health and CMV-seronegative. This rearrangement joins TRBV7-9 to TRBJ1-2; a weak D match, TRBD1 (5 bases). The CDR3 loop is CASSFLTDFYGYTF. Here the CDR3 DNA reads TGTGCCAGCAGCTTCCTGACAGATTTCTATGGCTACACCTTC.